This T cell receptor beta chain was recovered during a study of T-cell reconstitution after alpha-beta-depleted transplantation in children listed by TCRdb under 2016. As for the study more broadly: Using TCR repertoire profiling, the study quantitatively followed how T-cell immune reconstitution unfolded in children after TCRalphabeta/CD19-depleted allogeneic hematopoietic cell transplantation. What the study reported, not specific to this receptor: Over the following months the frequencies of hyperexpanded clones went down, and after one year T-cell counts and TCRbeta diversity were mostly credited to newly produced T cells. The apparently early alphabetaT-cell count recovery about two months after transplant was reportedly dependent on only several hundred rapidly expanded clones derived from non-depleted graft cells. In some patients, the high TCRbeta diversity seen at day 60 was put down to recipient T cells and intrathymic progenitors that had survived conditioning.

Of note for this clonotype: It has no known antigen specificity. The sample holds no much larger clone one base away, and base qualities are not on file.

The treatment or condition label, read with the paper, signifies: allogeneic hematopoietic cell transplantation with graft depleted of TCRalphabeta T cells and CD19 B cells. TCRalphabeta/CD19-depleted allogeneic hematopoietic cell grafts were given to the transplant recipients, all of whom were children. Preparation of the library involved PCR. The instrument was an Illumina HiSeq 2500. Molecular barcoding was employed in the preparation of TCR libraries, with unique molecular identifiers being used to normalize TCRbeta repertoire quantification. TCRdb applied fastp at Q25 and MiXCR to the public reads, then kept only in-frame beta chains. Each CDR3 protein appears once, grouped with its most common genes and DNA. The sample table contains 350,000 to 500,000 distinct CDR3 sequences; only one count was recorded for roughly two fifths of them. Together, the top ten hold roughly a quarter of the sample.

The germline V gene gives CDR1 as MNHNS and CDR2 as SASEGT. The V and J ends are trimmed by 7 bases and 6 bases, leaving 24 bases between them. The cysteine opens and the phenylalanine closes a CDR3 of 17 amino acids. Only the CDR3 DNA is retained, 51 bases long and in frame from the first base. Sequencing used PBMCs, obtained before TCRalphabeta/CD19-depleted stem cell transplant. The chain is assembled from TRBV6-1 and TRBJ2-2; the D match is possibly TRBD1 or TRBD2, with 5 bases aligned in each. The source of this sequence is a girl aged 2-10 years with aplastic anemia, due to receive a stem cell transplant. CDR3 loop: CASNSPGTQNWAGELFF. The DNA is as follows: TGTGCCAGCAACTCACCCGGGACCCAGAATTGGGCCGGGGAGCTGTTTTTT.